This entry lists 9 T cell receptor beta chains sequenced from one sample in a study of CDR3 diversity in severe acne. One entry per CDR3 protein results from TCRdb running MiXCR on the PCR reads. The top ten hold approximately 10% of the sample, which has more than 80,000 distinct CDR3 sequences, about 53% seen once. Sequencing used blood. The source is a male donor with severe acne vulgaris.

The CDR3 DNA reads TGTGCCAGCAGCTTGGCCTCCAGCGGGGCCAACACCGGGGAGCTGTTTTTT. It translates to CASSLASSGANTGELFF. The genes are TRBV5-6 and TRBJ2-2, with TRBD2 matching 7 bases. The germline V gene has CDR1 SGHDT and CDR2 YYEEEE. This CDR3 has 17 residues. The V and J ends lost 0 bases and 2 bases, in that order; junction bases with no gene match: 7. Based on the CDR3 plus reference TRBV5-6 and TRBJ2-2, the full variable domain is DAGVTQSPTHLIKTRGQQVTLRCSPKSGHDTVSWYQQALGQGPQFIFQYYEEEERQRGNFPDRFSGHQFPNYSSELNVNALLLGDSALYLCASSLASSGANTGELFFGEGSRLTVL.

This clonotype has a count of ten or more. J is TRBJ2-3 and V is TRBV15; 7 nucleotides align to TRBD1. Germline V gives CDR1 LNHNV, CDR2 YYDKDF (reference sequence). The CDR3 has 16 amino acids. Trimming took 0 bases from V and 2 from J; bases not matched to a gene: 5. CDR3 loop: CATSRDFDRDTDTQYF. The CDR3 coding sequence is TGTGCCACCAGCAGAGATTTTGACAGGGACACAGATACGCAGTATTTT.

The chain combines TRBV6-9 with TRBJ1-1; unclear D gene. The V gene lost 5 bases and the J gene lost 3 bases, with 19 bases spanning the gap. Germline V gene sequence: CDR1 MNHGY, CDR2 SVAAGI. CDR3 length: 16 amino acids. CDR3 sequence: CASSELPSGDYTEAFF. CDR3 sequence (DNA): TGTGCCAGCAGTGAACTGCCCTCCGGAGATTACACTGAAGCTTTCTTT.

This clonotype was recorded many times. The V call is TRBV7-2, the J call TRBJ2-7; D is uncertain. CDR1 and CDR2 (germline): SGHTA, FQGNSA. The CDR3 is 13 residues long. V shed 4 bases and J shed 4 bases, with 11 bases lying between them. The CDR3 is CASSSPPFYEQYF. DNA for the CDR3: TGTGCCAGCAGCTCTCCCCCTTTTTACGAGCAGTACTTC.

V is TRBV2 and J is TRBJ2-7; possibly TRBD1 or TRBD2 for D (7 bases each). This CDR3 has 14 amino acids. The germline gives CDR1 SNHLY, CDR2 FYNNEI. Trimming took 8 bases from V and 3 from J, leaving 17 bases between them. The CDR3 DNA reads TGTGCCAGCTCCGGGGGGACAGCCCTCTACGAGCAGTACTTC. Translating it yields CASSGGTALYEQYF.

This rearrangement joins TRBV28 to TRBJ1-1; D is unresolved. Germline V lookup: CDR1 MDHEN, CDR2 SYDVKM. V gave up 5 bases and J gave up 0 bases, with 7 bases separating them. The CDR3 has 13 amino acids. The CDR3, as DNA: TGTGCCAGCAGTCAAAGATTGAACACTGAAGCTTTCTTT. This codes for CASSQRLNTEAFF. The variable domain in full, with the rest retrieved from reference TRBV28 and TRBJ1-1, is DVKVTQSSRYLVKRTGEKVFLECVQDMDHENMFWYRQDPGLGLRLIYFSYDVKMKEKGDIPEGYSVSREKKERFSLILESASTNQTSMYLCASSQRLNTEAFFGQGTRLTVV.

The V and J genes are TRBV12-3 or TRBV12-4 and TRBJ1-1; weak D call: TRBD1 (5 bases). Trimming took off 5 bases at V and 5 bases at J, with 15 bases between the two ends. This CDR3 has 14 amino acids. This CDR3 reads CASSPLSKGTEAFF. The DNA for the CDR3 is TGTGCCAGCAGTCCGCTGAGCAAGGGGACTGAAGCTTTCTTT.

About this clonotype: One junction end does not reproduce the germline sequence, and a read error may be involved. The rearrangement uses TRBV7-9 and TRBJ1-1, with 7 bases identical to TRBD1. CDR3 length equals 15 residues. Germline V gene sequence: CDR1 SEHNR, CDR2 FQNEAQ (reference sequence). The chain's CDR3 is CASSLGQGENTEAFF. In nucleotides, the CDR3 is TGCGCCAGCAGCTTGGGGCAGGGGGAGAACACTGAAGCTTTCTTT.

The chain is built from TRBV6-2 or TRBV6-3 and TRBJ2-7; 14 bases agree with TRBD2. The germline V gene has CDR1 MNHEY and CDR2 SVGEGT. This CDR3 has 18 residues. Trimming took 5 bases from V and 8 from J; bases not matched to a gene: 17. The CDR3 loop reads CASSRLSLPGLAGDKQYF. The CDR3 nucleotides read TGTGCCAGCAGTCGCTTAAGCCTTCCGGGACTAGCGGGAGATAAGCAGTACTTC.